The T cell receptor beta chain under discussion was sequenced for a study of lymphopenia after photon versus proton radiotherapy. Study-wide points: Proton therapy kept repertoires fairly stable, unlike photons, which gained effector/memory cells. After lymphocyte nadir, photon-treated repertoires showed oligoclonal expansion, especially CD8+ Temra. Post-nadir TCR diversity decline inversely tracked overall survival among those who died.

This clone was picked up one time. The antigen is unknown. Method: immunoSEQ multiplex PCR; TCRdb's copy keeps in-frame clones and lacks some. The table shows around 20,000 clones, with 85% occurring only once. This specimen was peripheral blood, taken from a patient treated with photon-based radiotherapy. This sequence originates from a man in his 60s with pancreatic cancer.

CDR3 nucleotide sequence: TGCGCCAGCAGCCAAGTTTTAGGGGGCCGGGGCTACACCTTC. Amino acids: CASSQVLGGRGYTF. The chain uses TRBV4-3 and TRBJ1-2; 7 bases fit TRBD1. The germline gives CDR1 LGHNA, CDR2 YSLEER. The ends lost 1 base at V and 8 bases at J; junction bases unmatched: 7. This CDR3 contains 14 residues.